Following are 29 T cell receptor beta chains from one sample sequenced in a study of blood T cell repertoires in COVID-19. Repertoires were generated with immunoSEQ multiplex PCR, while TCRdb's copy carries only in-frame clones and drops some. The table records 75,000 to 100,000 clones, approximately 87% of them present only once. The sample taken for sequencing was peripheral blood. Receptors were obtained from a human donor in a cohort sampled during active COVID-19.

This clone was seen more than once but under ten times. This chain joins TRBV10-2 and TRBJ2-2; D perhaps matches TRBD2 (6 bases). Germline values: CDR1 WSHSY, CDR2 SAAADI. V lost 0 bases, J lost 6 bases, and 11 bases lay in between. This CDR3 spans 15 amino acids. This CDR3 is CASSESLGGSGELFF. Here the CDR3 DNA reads TGCGCCAGCAGTGAGTCTCTCGGGGGATCCGGGGAGCTGTTTTTT.

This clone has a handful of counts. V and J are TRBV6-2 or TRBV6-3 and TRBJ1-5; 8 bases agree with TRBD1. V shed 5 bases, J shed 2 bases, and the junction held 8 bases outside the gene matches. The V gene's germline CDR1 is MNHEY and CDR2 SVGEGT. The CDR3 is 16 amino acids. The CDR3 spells CASSAGTGQRNQPQHF. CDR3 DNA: TGTGCCAGCAGTGCCGGGACAGGTCAACGCAATCAGCCCCAGCATTTT.

CDR3 DNA: TGTGCCAGCAGCTTGTTGGCTGGAGGAAATGAAAAACTGTTTTTT. Translated, it gives CASSLLAGGNEKLFF. The chain recombines TRBV5-4 with TRBJ1-4, with D uncertain. Trimming removed 1 base at V and 5 bases at J, with 12 bases between. CDR3 size: 15 residues. Germline V gene data show CDR1 as SGHNT and CDR2 as YYREEE (reference sequence).

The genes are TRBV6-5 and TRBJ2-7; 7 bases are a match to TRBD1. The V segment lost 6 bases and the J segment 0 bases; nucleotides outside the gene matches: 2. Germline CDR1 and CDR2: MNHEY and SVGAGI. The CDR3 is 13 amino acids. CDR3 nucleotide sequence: TGTGCCAGCAGGGGACAGAACTCCTACGAGCAGTACTTC. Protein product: CASRGQNSYEQYF.

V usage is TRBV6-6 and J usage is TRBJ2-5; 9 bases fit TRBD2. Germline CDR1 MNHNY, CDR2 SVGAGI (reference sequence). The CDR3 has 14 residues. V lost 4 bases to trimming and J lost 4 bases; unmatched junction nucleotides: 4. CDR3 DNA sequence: TGTGCCAGCAGTTTAGCGGGAGTCGGAGAGACCCAGTACTTC. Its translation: CASSLAGVGETQYF.

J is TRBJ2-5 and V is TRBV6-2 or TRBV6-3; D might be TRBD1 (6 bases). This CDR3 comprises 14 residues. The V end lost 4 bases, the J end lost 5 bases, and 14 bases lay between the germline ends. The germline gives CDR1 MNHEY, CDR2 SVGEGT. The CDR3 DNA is TGTGCCAGCAGTTTCGGGACACCTAGGGAGACCCAGTACTTC. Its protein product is CASSFGTPRETQYF.

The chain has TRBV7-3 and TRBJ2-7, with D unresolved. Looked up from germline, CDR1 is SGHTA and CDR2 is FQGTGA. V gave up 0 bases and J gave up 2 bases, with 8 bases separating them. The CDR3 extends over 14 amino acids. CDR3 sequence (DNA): TGTGCCAGCAGCTTAACCCCAGGCCCCTACGAGCAGTACTTC. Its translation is CASSLTPGPYEQYF.

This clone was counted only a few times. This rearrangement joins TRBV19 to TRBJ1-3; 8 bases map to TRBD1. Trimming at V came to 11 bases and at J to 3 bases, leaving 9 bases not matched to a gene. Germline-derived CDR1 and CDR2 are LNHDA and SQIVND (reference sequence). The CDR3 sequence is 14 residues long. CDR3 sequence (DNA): TGTGCCTCTGACAGGGGACCTCGTGGAAACACCATATATTTT. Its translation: CASDRGPRGNTIYF.

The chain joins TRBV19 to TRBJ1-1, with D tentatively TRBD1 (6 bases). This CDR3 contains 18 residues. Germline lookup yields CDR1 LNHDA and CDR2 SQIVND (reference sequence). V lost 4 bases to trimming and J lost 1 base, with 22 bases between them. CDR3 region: CASSSQDRASPGNTEAFF. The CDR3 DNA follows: TGTGCCAGTAGTAGTCAGGACAGAGCCTCCCCTGGGAACACTGAAGCTTTCTTT.

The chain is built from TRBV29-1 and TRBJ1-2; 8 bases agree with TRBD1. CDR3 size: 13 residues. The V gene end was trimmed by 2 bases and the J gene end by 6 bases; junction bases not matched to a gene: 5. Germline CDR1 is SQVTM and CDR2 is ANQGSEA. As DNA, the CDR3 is TGCAGCGTTGAACAGGACAGGGCGGATGGCTACACCTTC. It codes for CSVEQDRADGYTF.

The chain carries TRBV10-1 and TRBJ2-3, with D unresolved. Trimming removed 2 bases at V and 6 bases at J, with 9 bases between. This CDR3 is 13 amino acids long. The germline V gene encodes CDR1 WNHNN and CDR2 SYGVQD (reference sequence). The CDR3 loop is CASSETSPDTQYF. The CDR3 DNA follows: TGCGCCAGCAGTGAGACATCCCCGGATACGCAGTATTTT.

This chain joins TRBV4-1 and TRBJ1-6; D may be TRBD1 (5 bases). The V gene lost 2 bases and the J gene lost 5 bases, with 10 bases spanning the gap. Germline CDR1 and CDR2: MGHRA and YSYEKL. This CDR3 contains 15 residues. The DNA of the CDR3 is TGCGCCAGCAGCCAAATAGACAGAAATAATTCACCCCTCCACTTT. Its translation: CASSQIDRNNSPLHF.

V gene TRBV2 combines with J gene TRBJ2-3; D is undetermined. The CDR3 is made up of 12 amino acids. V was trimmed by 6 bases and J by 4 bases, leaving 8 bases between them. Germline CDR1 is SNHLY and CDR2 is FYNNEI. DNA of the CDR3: TGTGCCAGCAGGTTTGCGTCAGATACGCAGTATTTT. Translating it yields CASRFASDTQYF.

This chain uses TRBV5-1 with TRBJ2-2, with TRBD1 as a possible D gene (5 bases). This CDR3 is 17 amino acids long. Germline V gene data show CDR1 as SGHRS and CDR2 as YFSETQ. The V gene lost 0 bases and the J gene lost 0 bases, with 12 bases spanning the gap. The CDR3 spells CASSLAVQGSNTGELFF. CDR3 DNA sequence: TGCGCCAGCAGCTTGGCCGTTCAGGGTTCGAACACCGGGGAGCTGTTTTTT.

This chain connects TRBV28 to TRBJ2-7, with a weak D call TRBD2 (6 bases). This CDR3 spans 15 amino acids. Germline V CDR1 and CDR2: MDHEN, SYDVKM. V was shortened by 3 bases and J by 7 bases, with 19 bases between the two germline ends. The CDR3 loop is CASSFSSGVGGEQYF. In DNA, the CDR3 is TGTGCCAGCAGTTTTTCGTCGGGGGTTGGGGGGGAGCAGTACTTC.

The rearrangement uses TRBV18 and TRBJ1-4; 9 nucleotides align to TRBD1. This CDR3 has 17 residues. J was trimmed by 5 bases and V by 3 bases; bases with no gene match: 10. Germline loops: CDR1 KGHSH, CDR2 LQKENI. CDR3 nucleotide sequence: TGTGCCAGCTCACCCCAGTCCCGACAGGGGGAAAATGAAAAACTGTTTTTT. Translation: CASSPQSRQGENEKLFF.

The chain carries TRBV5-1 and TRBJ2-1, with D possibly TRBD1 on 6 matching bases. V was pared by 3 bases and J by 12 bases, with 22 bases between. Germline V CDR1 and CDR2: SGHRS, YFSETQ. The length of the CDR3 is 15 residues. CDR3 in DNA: TGCGCCAGCAGCTCCCAATCCGGGACATCGGGAATGCAGTTCTTC. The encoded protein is CASSSQSGTSGMQFF.

DNA of the CDR3: TGTGCCATCAGTGAGACTCAGGGGATAGATACGCAGTATTTT. It encodes CAISETQGIDTQYF. The chain joins TRBV10-3 to TRBJ2-3; tentative D call: TRBD1 (6 bases). V gave up 2 bases and J gave up 5 bases, with 11 bases separating them. This CDR3 spans 14 amino acids. Germline V gene sequence: CDR1 ENHRY, CDR2 SYGVKD.

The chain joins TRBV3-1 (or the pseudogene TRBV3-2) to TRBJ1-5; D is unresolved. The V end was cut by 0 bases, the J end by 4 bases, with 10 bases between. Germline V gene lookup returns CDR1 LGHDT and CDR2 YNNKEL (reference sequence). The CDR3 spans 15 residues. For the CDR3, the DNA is TGTGCCAGCAGCCAAGATTTGACACCAAATCAGCCCCAGCATTTT. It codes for CASSQDLTPNQPQHF.

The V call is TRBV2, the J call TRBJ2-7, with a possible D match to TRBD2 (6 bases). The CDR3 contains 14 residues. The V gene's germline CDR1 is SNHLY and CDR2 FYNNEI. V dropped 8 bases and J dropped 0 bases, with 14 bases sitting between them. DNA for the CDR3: TGTGCCAGCCGAGGAGGGCGAAGCTCCTACGAGCAGTACTTC. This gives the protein CASRGGRSSYEQYF.

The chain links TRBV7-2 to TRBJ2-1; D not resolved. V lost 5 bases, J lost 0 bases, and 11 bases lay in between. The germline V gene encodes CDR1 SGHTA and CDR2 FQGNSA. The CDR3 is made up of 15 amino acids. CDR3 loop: CASSPTYSSYNEQFF. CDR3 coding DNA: TGTGCCAGCAGCCCAACTTACAGCTCCTACAATGAGCAGTTCTTC.

CDR3 sequence (DNA): TGTGCCAGCAGCCAAGAGGGCAGACAGGGTATCACAGATACGCAGTATTTT. Translation gives CASSQEGRQGITDTQYF. The chain links TRBV3-1 (or the pseudogene TRBV3-2) to TRBJ2-3, with 7 bases aligning to TRBD1. This CDR3 region has 17 residues. Trimming took 0 bases from V and 2 from J; bases not matched to a gene: 8. The V gene's germline CDR1 is LGHDT and CDR2 YNNKEL (reference sequence).

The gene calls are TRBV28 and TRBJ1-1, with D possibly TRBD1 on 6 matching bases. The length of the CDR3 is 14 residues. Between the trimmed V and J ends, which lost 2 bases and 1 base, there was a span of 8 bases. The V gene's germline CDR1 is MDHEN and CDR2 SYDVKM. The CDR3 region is CASSLEQGNTEAFF. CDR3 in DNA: TGTGCCAGCAGTTTAGAACAGGGGAACACTGAAGCTTTCTTT.

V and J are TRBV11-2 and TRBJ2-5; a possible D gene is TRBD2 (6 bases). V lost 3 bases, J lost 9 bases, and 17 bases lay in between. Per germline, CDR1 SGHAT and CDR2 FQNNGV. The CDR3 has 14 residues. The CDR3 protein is CASSLGGPSGAQYF. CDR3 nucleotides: TGTGCCAGCAGCTTGGGTGGGCCCTCGGGGGCCCAGTACTTC.

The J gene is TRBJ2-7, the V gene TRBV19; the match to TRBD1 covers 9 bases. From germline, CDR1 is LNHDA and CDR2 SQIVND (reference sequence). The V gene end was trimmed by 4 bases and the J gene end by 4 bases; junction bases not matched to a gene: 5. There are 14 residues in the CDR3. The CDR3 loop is CASSTTGTGYEQYF. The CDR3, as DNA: TGTGCCAGTAGTACAACCGGGACAGGGTACGAGCAGTACTTC.

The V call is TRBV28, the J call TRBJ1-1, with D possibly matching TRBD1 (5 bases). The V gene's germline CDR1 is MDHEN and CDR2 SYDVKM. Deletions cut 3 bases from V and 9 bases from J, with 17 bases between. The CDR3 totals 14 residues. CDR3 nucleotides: TGTGCCAGCAGTTTCGGGGGGACTTCACTACAAGCTTTCTTT. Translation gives CASSFGGTSLQAFF.

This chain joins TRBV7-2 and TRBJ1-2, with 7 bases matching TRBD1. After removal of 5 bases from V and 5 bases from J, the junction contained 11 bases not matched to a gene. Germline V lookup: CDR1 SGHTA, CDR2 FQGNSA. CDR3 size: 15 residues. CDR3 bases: TGTGCCAGCAGCCCAACAGGGGTGGGGACTTATGGCTACACCTTC. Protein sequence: CASSPTGVGTYGYTF.

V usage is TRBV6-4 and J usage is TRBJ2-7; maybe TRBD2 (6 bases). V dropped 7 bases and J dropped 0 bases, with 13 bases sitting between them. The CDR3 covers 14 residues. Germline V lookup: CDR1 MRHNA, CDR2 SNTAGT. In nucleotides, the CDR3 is TGTGCCAGCATTTGGGGGGAGGACTCCTACGAGCAGTACTTC. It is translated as CASIWGEDSYEQYF.

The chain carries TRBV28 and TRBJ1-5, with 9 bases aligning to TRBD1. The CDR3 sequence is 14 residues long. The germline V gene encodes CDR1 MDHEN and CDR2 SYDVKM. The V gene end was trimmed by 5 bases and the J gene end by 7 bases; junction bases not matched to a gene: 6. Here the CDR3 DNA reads TGTGCCAGCAGTCGGACAGGGGAGGGACAGCCCCAGCATTTT. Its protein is CASSRTGEGQPQHF.